The clone carrying this T cell receptor (beta chain) was counted a few times. Antigen specificity is unknown. This sample stems from a study of CD8 T cells in ankylosing spondylitis. Study-level results: Blood of patients with ankylosing spondylitis appeared to be characterized by a TCR beta motif of about eight highly homologous variants. Reported data indicate significant enrichment of disease-linked clones within matched ankylosing spondylitis synovial fluid.

Germline assignment: CDR1 MNHEY and CDR2 SMNVEV (reference sequence). The CDR3 is 16 amino acids. V was clipped by 4 bases and J by 6 bases, with 16 bases between them. From the 5' RACE reads, TCRdb called clonotypes with MiXCR, one entry per CDR3 protein. The sample yields around 94,000 distinct CDR3 sequences, around 8.3% seen once. The chain is built from TRBV27 and TRBJ1-6; D remains unclear. This receptor was obtained from a male donor with ankylosing spondylitis. Sequenced sample: blood, either unsorted or a sorted T cell fraction (not recorded which). The chain's CDR3 is CASSSLPGGPNSPLHF. Written as DNA, the CDR3 is TGTGCCAGCAGTTCCCTTCCGGGAGGCCCTAATTCACCCCTCCACTTT.